This entry lists 29 T cell receptor beta chains sequenced from one sample in a study of OX40 agonist ivuxolimab in advanced cancers. Libraries came from the immunoSEQ multiplex PCR assay. Held by TCRdb, this immuneACCESS table contains in-frame sequences only and omits some clones. Under half of the omission traces to an unresolved V gene where checked; the cause of the rest is unknown. In all, the sample holds tens of thousands of clones, and about 87% of those were seen once. The top ten clones comprise 6.5% to 8.5% of the sample. The starting material was CD4+ or CD8+ T cells sorted from blood, obtained in a trial of the OX40 agonist ivuxolimab. The receptors come from an adult with an advanced solid tumor such as melanoma, head and neck, liver or kidney cancer.

The rearrangement joins TRBV9 to TRBJ2-7; tentatively, D is TRBD2 (6 bases). Germline V lookup: CDR1 SGDLS, CDR2 YYNGEE. There are 14 residues in the CDR3. V was cut by 3 bases and J by 1 base, with 11 bases left in between. CDR3 DNA: TGTGCCAGCAGCGCGAGCGGGCTGTCCTACGAGCAGTACTTC. This translates into CASSASGLSYEQYF.

This chain connects TRBV19 to TRBJ1-2, with 7 bases lining up with TRBD1. Per germline, CDR1 LNHDA and CDR2 SQIVND (reference sequence). J was trimmed by 3 bases and V by 0 bases; bases with no gene match: 1. The CDR3 is 14 amino acids. The CDR3 loop reads CASSIEQGDYGYTF. CDR3 coding DNA: TGTGCCAGTAGTATAGAGCAGGGGGACTATGGCTACACCTTC.

The gene calls are TRBV7-2 and TRBJ1-1; D is possibly TRBD1 (5 bases). The length of the CDR3 is 14 residues. V dropped 5 bases and J dropped 4 bases, with 14 bases sitting between them. CDR1 is SGHTA, CDR2 FQGNSA, per germline. As DNA, the CDR3 is TGTGCCAGCAGCCCTCGGACACGGGGCACTGAAGCTTTCTTT. Its protein is CASSPRTRGTEAFF.

The chain uses TRBV9 and TRBJ2-5; D is perhaps TRBD2 (7 bases). V was pared by 8 bases and J by 3 bases, with 17 bases between. Germline CDR1 and CDR2: SGDLS and YYNGEE. This CDR3 contains 14 residues. The chain's CDR3 is CASSEGGGEETQYF. The CDR3 region has the DNA TGTGCCAGTTCCGAGGGGGGGGGCGAAGAGACCCAGTACTTC.

V usage is TRBV27 and J usage is TRBJ2-5; perhaps D is TRBD1 or TRBD2 (5 bases each). Germline V gene lookup returns CDR1 MNHEY and CDR2 SMNVEV (reference sequence). There are 13 residues in the CDR3. V shed 5 bases and J shed 4 bases, with 11 bases lying between them. CDR3 residues: CASSGDQGETQYF. CDR3 coding DNA: TGTGCCAGCAGTGGGGACCAGGGAGAGACCCAGTACTTC.

The V call is TRBV7-6, the J call TRBJ2-6; D gene ambiguous. CDR3 length: 15 residues. Trimming pared 1 base from V and 1 base from J, leaving 5 bases between. In germline, CDR1 is SGHVS, CDR2 FNYEAQ. CDR3: CASSLGPSGANVLTF. The CDR3 nucleotides are TGTGCCAGCAGCTTAGGGCCGTCTGGGGCCAACGTCCTGACTTTC.

The rearrangement joins TRBV29-1 to TRBJ2-7; D is unclear. The CDR3 contains 13 residues. V lost 5 bases and J 0 bases, leaving 11 bases between the germline ends. Per the germline V gene, CDR1 is SQVTM and CDR2 is ANQGSEA. CDR3 region: CSVLRSSSYEQYF. CDR3 nucleotides: TGCAGCGTTTTAAGGTCCAGCTCCTACGAGCAGTACTTC.

The chain joins TRBV10-3 to TRBJ2-3; 8 positions agree with TRBD2. CDR3 length: 15 amino acids. CDR1 is ENHRY and CDR2 is SYGVKD in the germline V gene. The J segment lost 2 bases and the V segment lost 3 bases, leaving 4 bases of the junction unmatched. CDR3 region: CAISDTSGPTDTQYF. The CDR3 DNA follows: TGTGCCATCAGTGATACTAGCGGCCCCACAGATACGCAGTATTTT.

This clone was seen once. The chain joins TRBV5-8 to TRBJ1-1, with a weak D call TRBD1 (5 bases). Germline CDR1 is SGHTS and CDR2 is YDEGEE. The ends were cut back, 4 bases at V and 1 base at J, with 14 bases in the middle. The CDR3 runs to 15 residues. In DNA, the CDR3 is TGTGCCAGCAGCCCCCCGGCAGGGAGGAACACTGAAGCTTTCTTT. It is translated as CASSPPAGRNTEAFF.

The chain combines TRBV27 with TRBJ2-3; D is ambiguous. The CDR3 has 15 residues. Germline CDR1 reads MNHEY; CDR2 reads SMNVEV (reference sequence). With 0 bases removed from V and 4 bases from J, the gap between germline ends came to 11 bases. CDR3 in amino acids: CASSLSALPADTQYF. CDR3 bases: TGTGCCAGCAGTTTATCTGCTCTTCCAGCAGATACGCAGTATTTT.

V is TRBV10-3 and J is TRBJ2-7; either TRBD1 or TRBD2 may fit D (5 bases each). Germline CDR1 and CDR2: ENHRY and SYGVKD. The V and J ends lost 0 bases and 5 bases respectively, with 5 bases between them. The CDR3 extends over 12 amino acids. In DNA, the CDR3 is TGTGCCATCAGTGAGTCGGGGGACGAGCAGTACTTC. It is translated as CAISESGDEQYF.

The rearrangement joins TRBV6-6 to TRBJ2-7; 15 nucleotides line up with TRBD2. Trimming at V came to 2 bases and at J to 4 bases, leaving 3 bases not matched to a gene. The CDR3 runs 16 residues. Germline V gives CDR1 MNHNY, CDR2 SVGAGI (reference sequence). CDR3 protein: CASSYLGLAGGYEQYF. CDR3 nucleotides: TGTGCCAGCAGTTACCTGGGACTAGCGGGAGGTTACGAGCAGTACTTC.

This chain joins TRBV7-9 and TRBJ1-2; D uncertain. Germline CDR1 SEHNR, CDR2 FQNEAQ (reference sequence). The CDR3 covers 15 residues. The V end was cut by 5 bases, the J end by 4 bases, with 17 bases between. The CDR3 reads CASSRSGETLYGYTF. The CDR3 coding sequence is TGTGCCAGCAGCCGGTCTGGGGAGACTCTCTATGGCTACACCTTC. The variable domain in full, completed from reference TRBV7-9 and TRBJ1-2, reads DTGVSQNPRHKITKRGQNVTFRCDPISEHNRLYWYRQTLGQGPEFLTYFQNEAQLEKSRLLSDRFSAERPKGSFSTLEIQRTEQGDSAMYLCASSRSGETLYGYTFGSGTRLTVV.

The rearrangement joins TRBV27 to TRBJ2-3; 8 nucleotides line up with TRBD2. Trimming cost V 6 bases and J 4 bases; bases outside gene matches: 12. This CDR3 is built from 16 residues. The germline V gene encodes CDR1 MNHEY and CDR2 SMNVEV (reference sequence). CDR3 protein: CASSGTRTSLPDTQYF. CDR3 nucleotide sequence: TGTGCCAGCAGCGGGACCCGGACTAGCCTGCCAGATACGCAGTATTTT.

This chain connects TRBV7-8 to TRBJ2-7, with D hard to call. The CDR3 sequence is 15 residues long. Germline assignment: CDR1 SGHVS and CDR2 FQNEAQ. Trimming pared 5 bases from V and 4 bases from J, leaving 18 bases between. The CDR3 DNA is TGTGCCAGCAGCCCAACAACTTCAATAACTTACGAGCAGTACTTC. Its protein product is CASSPTTSITYEQYF.

The J gene is TRBJ2-1, the V gene TRBV15; 7 positions agree with TRBD1. The V segment lost 0 bases and the J segment 4 bases; nucleotides outside the gene matches: 3. Germline CDR1 and CDR2: LNHNV and YYDKDF (reference sequence). This CDR3 spans 15 amino acids. The DNA of the CDR3 is TGTGCCACCAGCAGAGATAGGGGGCGGTACAATGAGCAGTTCTTC. This sequence encodes CATSRDRGRYNEQFF.

To note about this clone: Other DNA variants within this sample encode the same CDR3. The chain recombines TRBV5-1 with TRBJ2-7, with 9 bases identical to TRBD1. Unmatched junction bases numbered 9, after V lost 4 bases and J lost 1 base. The germline V gene has CDR1 SGHRS and CDR2 YFSETQ. The CDR3 runs to 16 residues. CDR3 sequence (DNA): TGCGCCAGCAGCCGAACAGGGGGCTTAGGGTCCTACGAGCAGTACTTC. Its translation: CASSRTGGLGSYEQYF.

This chain links TRBV9 with TRBJ2-7; 10 bases fit TRBD1. This CDR3 has 15 residues. The V gene's germline CDR1 is SGDLS and CDR2 YYNGEE. V lost 4 bases to trimming and J lost 3 bases; unmatched junction nucleotides: 7. The CDR3 is CASSPRQGAFYEQYF. The CDR3 nucleotides read TGTGCCAGCAGCCCGAGACAGGGGGCGTTCTACGAGCAGTACTTC.

The V call is TRBV28, the J call TRBJ1-4; TRBD1 agrees at 7 bases. The germline V gene has CDR1 MDHEN and CDR2 SYDVKM. The CDR3 totals 13 residues. V lost 6 bases, J lost 8 bases, and 6 bases stayed unmatched. DNA of the CDR3: TGTGCCAGCAGCCCCAGGGGGGGGGAAAAACTGTTTTTT. It encodes CASSPRGGEKLFF.

The V call is TRBV25-1, the J call TRBJ2-7; the D is unclear. Germline lookup yields CDR1 MGHDK and CDR2 SYGVNS. The V end was cut by 4 bases, the J end by 0 bases, with 10 bases between. This CDR3 has 14 amino acids. CDR3 region: CASSGNRNSYEQYF. CDR3 nucleotides: TGTGCCAGCAGTGGGAACCGAAACTCCTACGAGCAGTACTTC.

This rearrangement joins TRBV29-1 to TRBJ1-4; D not certain. Germline CDR1 is SQVTM and CDR2 is ANQGSEA. The V gene lost 4 bases and the J gene lost 6 bases, with 9 bases spanning the gap. The CDR3 length is 12 residues. The CDR3, as DNA: TGCAGCGTTGTTGCAGGTGATGAAAAACTGTTTTTT. It translates to CSVVAGDEKLFF.

The chain links TRBV2 to TRBJ2-7; D unresolved. Germline V gene data show CDR1 as SNHLY and CDR2 as FYNNEI. This CDR3 region has 11 residues. V was clipped by 8 bases and J by 4 bases, with 9 bases between them. CDR3 residues: CASHEGYEQYF. The CDR3 DNA is TGTGCCAGCCACGAAGGATACGAGCAGTACTTC. The variable domain in full, with the rest retrieved from reference TRBV2 and TRBJ2-7, is EPEVTQTPSHQVTQMGQEVILRCVPISNHLYFYWYRQILGQKVEFLVSFYNNEISEKSEIFDDQFSVERPDGSNFTLKIRSTKLEDSAMYFCASHEGYEQYFGPGTRLTVT.

V and J are TRBV9 and TRBJ2-3; D not resolved. CDR3 size: 13 residues. V was cut by 3 bases and J by 4 bases, with 9 bases left in between. The germline V gene encodes CDR1 SGDLS and CDR2 YYNGEE. The CDR3 coding sequence is TGTGCCAGCAGCGACGAGATGGCAGATACGCAGTATTTT. This translates into CASSDEMADTQYF.

This clone was counted a single time. This chain links TRBV7-2 with TRBJ2-5; D gene unclear. Deletions cut 1 base from V and 1 base from J, with 7 bases between. The V gene's germline CDR1 is SGHTA and CDR2 FQGNSA. The CDR3 consists of 14 residues. CDR3 amino acids: CASSLDQAQETQYF. The CDR3 DNA reads as TGTGCCAGCAGCTTAGACCAGGCCCAAGAGACCCAGTACTTC.

The chain is built from TRBV5-6 and TRBJ1-2; 7 bases match TRBD1. The CDR3 loop spans 16 amino acids. CDR1 and CDR2 from the germline V gene are SGHDT and YYEEEE. The V segment lost 3 bases and the J segment 3 bases; nucleotides outside the gene matches: 11. The CDR3 nucleotides read TGTGCCAGCAGCTCCCCGGGACAGACGAAGGACTATGGCTACACCTTC. As protein: CASSSPGQTKDYGYTF.

The chain couples TRBV28 to TRBJ1-5; a possible D gene is TRBD1 (5 bases). V lost 7 bases and J 0 bases, leaving 19 bases between the germline ends. Germline V CDR1 and CDR2: MDHEN, SYDVKM. CDR3 size: 17 residues. The CDR3 nucleotides are TGTGCCAGCAAACTATCGGGGCGCTGGGTTAGCAATCAGCCCCAGCATTTT. Its protein is CASKLSGRWVSNQPQHF.

The chain combines TRBV11-3 with TRBJ2-5; D remains ambiguous. The assigned J gene may be wrong: the sequence end matches TRBJ2-7 better. CDR1 and CDR2 (germline): SGHNT, YENEEA. This CDR3 comprises 14 residues. DNA for the CDR3: TGTGCCAGCAGCCCGGGCCGGAGCTCCTACGAGCAGTACTTC. It translates to CASSPGRSSYEQYF.

This clone was detected only once. The chain has TRBV27 and TRBJ2-1, with 15 bases matching TRBD2. With 7 bases clipped from V and 8 bases from J, the junction kept 9 bases outside the gene matches. CDR1 is MNHEY, CDR2 SMNVEV, per germline (reference sequence). The CDR3 has 16 amino acids. CDR3 sequence reads: CASTWTSGRALYEQFF. The DNA of the CDR3 is TGTGCCAGCACTTGGACTAGCGGGAGGGCCTTGTATGAGCAGTTCTTC.

This chain uses TRBV11-3 with TRBJ2-3; 11 bases are shared with TRBD1. Per the germline V gene, CDR1 is SGHNT and CDR2 is YENEEA. The trim removed 5 bases at V and 8 bases at J, leaving 9 bases unmatched. The CDR3 totals 15 residues. The DNA for the CDR3 is TGTGCCAGCAGCGAGGGACAGGGGGGGATAGGTACGCAGTATTTT. This gives the protein CASSEGQGGIGTQYF.